What follows are 10 T cell receptor beta chains derived from one specimen sequenced in a study of monozygotic twins with inflammatory bowel disease (dated by TCRdb to the late 2010s). Receptors were amplified or captured by 5' RACE. The data were produced on an Illumina HiSeq 2500. TCRdb reprocessed the reads; each CDR3 protein sequence makes one entry, and DNA is unavailable. This sample's table has entries for under 150,000 distinct CDR3 sequences. The top ten clonotypes cover 2% to 3% of the sample. Sequenced sample: blood. These receptors were taken from a human donor with ulcerative colitis or Crohn's disease, or a healthy co-twin of an affected twin (not recorded which).

The rearrangement links TRBV19 to TRBJ2-1; the D call of TRBD1 rests on TCRdb alone, since no DNA is present to check it. The CDR3 totals 15 residues. CDR1 and CDR2 from the germline V gene are LNHDA and SQIVND (reference sequence). CDR3 amino acids: CASSISSKGYNEQFF.

This chain connects TRBV5-1 to TRBJ2-3; TCRdb's D gene call, TRBD2, goes unchecked for lack of DNA. The germline gives CDR1 SGHRS, CDR2 YFSETQ. The CDR3 has 18 amino acids. This CDR3 reads CASSSGLAGGIVADTQYF.

The chain joins TRBV7-3 to TRBJ2-1; the D call of TRBD1 rests on TCRdb alone, since no DNA is present to check it. The CDR3 spans 17 residues. Germline V gives CDR1 SGHTA, CDR2 FQGTGA. Here the CDR3 reads CASSLFLGRATYNEQFF.

The chain uses TRBV20-1 and TRBJ2-3; TCRdb lists TRBD2, though no DNA is available to test this call. The CDR3 has 16 amino acids. Per the germline V gene, CDR1 is DFQATT and CDR2 is SNEGSKA (reference sequence). CDR3 in amino acids: CSARDPSGGRVDTQYF.

This chain links TRBV5-6 with TRBJ2-3; the D call of TRBD1 rests on TCRdb alone, since no DNA is present to check it. This CDR3 is built from 15 residues. CDR1 and CDR2 from the germline V gene are SGHDT and YYEEEE. CDR3 amino acids: CASSWTGGVTDTQYF.

This chain links TRBV10-2 with TRBJ1-5; TCRdb names TRBD1, which stays unverified in the absence of DNA. The CDR3 runs 14 residues. Germline V gene sequence: CDR1 WSHSY, CDR2 SAAADI. This chain's CDR3 is CASSEVTDNQPQHF.

The J gene is TRBJ1-2, the V gene TRBV27. Germline loops: CDR1 MNHEY, CDR2 SMNVEV (reference sequence). This CDR3 contains 14 residues. CDR3: CASRILGRPYGYTF.

The chain links TRBV9 to TRBJ2-7; TCRdb designates TRBD1, a call that cannot be tested without DNA. The CDR3 covers 14 residues. Looked up from germline, CDR1 is SGDLS and CDR2 is YYNGEE. The CDR3 loop reads CASSTGTALYEQYF.

The CDR3: CSAKVQGGNQPQHF. The rearrangement uses TRBV20-1 and TRBJ1-5; lacking DNA, the TRBD1 call made by TCRdb goes unchecked. Germline V gene sequence: CDR1 DFQATT, CDR2 SNEGSKA (reference sequence). The CDR3 totals 14 residues.

This sequence joins TRBV21-1 and TRBJ2-7; with no DNA, the TCRdb D assignment of TRBD1 cannot be verified. TRBV21-1 is a known pseudogene. The CDR3 covers 19 residues. The CDR3 spells CASSKEVRDATDYSYEQYF.